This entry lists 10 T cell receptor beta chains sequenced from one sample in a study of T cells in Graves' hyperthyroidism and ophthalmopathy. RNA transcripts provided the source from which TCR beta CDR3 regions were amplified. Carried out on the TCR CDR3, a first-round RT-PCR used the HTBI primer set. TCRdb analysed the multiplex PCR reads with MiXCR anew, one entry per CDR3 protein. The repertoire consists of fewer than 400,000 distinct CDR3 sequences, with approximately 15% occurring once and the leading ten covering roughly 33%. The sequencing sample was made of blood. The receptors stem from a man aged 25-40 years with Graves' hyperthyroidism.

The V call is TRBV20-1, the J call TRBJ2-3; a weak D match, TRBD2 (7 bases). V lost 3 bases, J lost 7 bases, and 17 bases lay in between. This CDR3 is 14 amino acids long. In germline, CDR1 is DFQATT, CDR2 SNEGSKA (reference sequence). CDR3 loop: CSARGEGDDNTQYF. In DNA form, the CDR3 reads TGCAGTGCTAGGGGGGAGGGGGACGACAATACGCAGTATTTT.

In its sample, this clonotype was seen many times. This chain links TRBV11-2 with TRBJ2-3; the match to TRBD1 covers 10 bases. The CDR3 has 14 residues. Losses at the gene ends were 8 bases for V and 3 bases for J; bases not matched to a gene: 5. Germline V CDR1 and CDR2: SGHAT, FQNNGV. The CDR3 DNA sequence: TGTGCCAGCTTGAGACAGGGGGCAACAGATACGCAGTATTTT. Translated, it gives CASLRQGATDTQYF.

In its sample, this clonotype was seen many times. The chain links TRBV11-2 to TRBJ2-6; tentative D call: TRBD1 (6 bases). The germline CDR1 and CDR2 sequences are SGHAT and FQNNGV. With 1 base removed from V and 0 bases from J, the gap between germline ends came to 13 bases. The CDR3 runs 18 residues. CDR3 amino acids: CASSLGLTGLSGANVLTF. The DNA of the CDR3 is TGTGCCAGCAGCTTAGGACTGACAGGCCTCTCTGGGGCCAACGTCCTGACTTTC.

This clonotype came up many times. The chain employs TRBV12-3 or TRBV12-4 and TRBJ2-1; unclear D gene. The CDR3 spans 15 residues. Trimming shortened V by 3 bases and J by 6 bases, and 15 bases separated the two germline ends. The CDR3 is CASSFVGGRSNEQFF. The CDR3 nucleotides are TGTGCCAGCAGTTTCGTGGGCGGAAGGAGCAATGAGCAGTTCTTC.

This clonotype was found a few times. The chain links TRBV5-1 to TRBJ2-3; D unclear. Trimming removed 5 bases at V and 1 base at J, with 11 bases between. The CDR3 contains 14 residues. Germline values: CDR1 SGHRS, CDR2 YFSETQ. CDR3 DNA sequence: TGCGCCAGCAGGCGGACGAGCCGCACAGATACGCAGTATTTT. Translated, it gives CASRRTSRTDTQYF.

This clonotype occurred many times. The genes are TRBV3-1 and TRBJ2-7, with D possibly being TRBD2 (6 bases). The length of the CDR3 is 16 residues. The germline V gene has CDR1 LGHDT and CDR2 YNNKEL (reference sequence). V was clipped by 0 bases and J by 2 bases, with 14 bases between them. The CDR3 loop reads CASSQELPGEAYEQYF. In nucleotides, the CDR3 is TGTGCCAGCAGCCAAGAATTGCCGGGAGAGGCCTACGAGCAGTACTTC.

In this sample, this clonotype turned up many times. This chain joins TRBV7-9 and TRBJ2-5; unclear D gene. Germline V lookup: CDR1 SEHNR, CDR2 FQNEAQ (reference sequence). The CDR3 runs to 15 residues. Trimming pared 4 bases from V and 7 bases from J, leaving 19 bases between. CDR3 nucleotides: TGTGCCAGCAGCTACCCAGGTGTGGGAAGAGGGACCCAGTACTTC. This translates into CASSYPGVGRGTQYF.

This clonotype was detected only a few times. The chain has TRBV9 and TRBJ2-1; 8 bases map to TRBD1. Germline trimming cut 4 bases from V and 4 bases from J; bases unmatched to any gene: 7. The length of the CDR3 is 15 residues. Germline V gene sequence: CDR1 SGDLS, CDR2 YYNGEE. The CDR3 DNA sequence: TGTGCCAGCAGCTCGACAGGGGCCCCTTACAATGAGCAGTTCTTC. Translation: CASSSTGAPYNEQFF.

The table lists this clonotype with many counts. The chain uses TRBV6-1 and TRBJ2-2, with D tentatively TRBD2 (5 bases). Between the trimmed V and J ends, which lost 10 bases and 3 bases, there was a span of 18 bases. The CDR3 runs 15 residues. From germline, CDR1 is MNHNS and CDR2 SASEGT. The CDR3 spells CATQTGLGDTGELFF. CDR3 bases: TGTGCCACCCAGACCGGACTCGGGGACACCGGGGAGCTGTTTTTT.

The CDR3 DNA reads as TGTGCCAGCAGCCTCCTCTTAGCGGGCCAAGAGACCCAGTACTTC. It yields the protein CASSLLLAGQETQYF. The chain joins TRBV7-2 to TRBJ2-5; 7 bases are a match to TRBD2. The germline V gene encodes CDR1 SGHTA and CDR2 FQGNSA. CDR3 length: 15 residues. Losses at the gene ends were 5 bases for V and 1 base for J; bases not matched to a gene: 7.